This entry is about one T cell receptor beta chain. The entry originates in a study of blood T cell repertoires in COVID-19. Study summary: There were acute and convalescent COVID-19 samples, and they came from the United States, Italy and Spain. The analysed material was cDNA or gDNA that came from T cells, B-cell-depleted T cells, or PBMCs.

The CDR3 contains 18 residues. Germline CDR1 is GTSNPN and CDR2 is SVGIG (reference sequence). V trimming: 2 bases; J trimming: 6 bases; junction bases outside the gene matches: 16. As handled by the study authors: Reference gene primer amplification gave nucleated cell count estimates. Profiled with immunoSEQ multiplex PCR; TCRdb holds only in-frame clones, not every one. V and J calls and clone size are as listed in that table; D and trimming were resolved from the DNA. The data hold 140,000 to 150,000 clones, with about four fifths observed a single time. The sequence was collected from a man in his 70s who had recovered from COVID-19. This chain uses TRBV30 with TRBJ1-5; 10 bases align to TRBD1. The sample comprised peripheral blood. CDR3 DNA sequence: TGTGCCTGGAGTTGGAAGACAGGGGGCGGGAAGTGGCCTCAGCCCCAGCATTTT. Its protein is CAWSWKTGGGKWPQPQHF.